The source of this T cell receptor (beta chain) is a study of control samples from healthy donors and cancer patients (dated by TCRdb to the early 2020s). The library was built by means of the immunoSEQ multiplex PCR assay. Drawn from immuneACCESS, this table holds only the in-frame rearrangements with V and J called that TCRdb kept. Clones are partly lost; checked studies trace under half to an unresolved V gene and leave the rest unexplained. This sample lists more than 75,000 clones; about 88% were detected once. The ten largest clones represent roughly 40% of the sample. This clone was seen a single time. Which antigen it targets is not known. It has no much larger one-base neighbor in the sample; base qualities were not kept. This clonotype originated in a man in his 70s with lung cancer. Sequencing was done on a sample of PBMCs.

The bases read TGTGCCAGCAGCTCCGCAGGAGGGTCCCCTGAAGCTTTCTTT. This codes for CASSSAGGSPEAFF. The chain couples TRBV7-9 to TRBJ1-1; no D gene call is confident. The V end loses 4 bases and the J end loses 6 bases, and a stretch of 15 bases separates them. CDR1 is given as SEHNR and CDR2 as FQNEAQ, both from the germline V gene (reference sequence). Spanning cysteine to phenylalanine, the CDR3 consists of 14 amino acids. CDR3 DNA is the only sequence kept; it has 42 bases, read in frame from the first base.